This T cell receptor (beta chain) originates from a study of PD-1 blockade in classical Hodgkin lymphoma. Sequenced by immunoSEQ multiplex PCR; TCRdb stores in-frame clones only, minus some. Among 11,000 to 15,000 clones listed, around 83% were seen once. Relapse after autologous stem cell transplantation occurred in every patient, and brentuximab vedotin exposure varied. This clone was detected once. Germline CDR1 reads MDHEN; CDR2 reads SYDVKM. The CDR3 consists of 11 residues. With 7 bases removed from V and 6 bases from J, the gap between germline ends came to 8 bases. This chain connects TRBV28 to TRBJ2-3; D could derive from TRBD1 or TRBD2 (5 bases each). The sample was peripheral blood mononuclear cells (PBMCs), taken before the second cycle of nivolumab. This clonotype originated in a human donor with classical Hodgkin lymphoma. The CDR3: CASNWGDTQYF. CDR3 bases: TGTGCCAGCAATTGGGGGGATACGCAGTATTTT.